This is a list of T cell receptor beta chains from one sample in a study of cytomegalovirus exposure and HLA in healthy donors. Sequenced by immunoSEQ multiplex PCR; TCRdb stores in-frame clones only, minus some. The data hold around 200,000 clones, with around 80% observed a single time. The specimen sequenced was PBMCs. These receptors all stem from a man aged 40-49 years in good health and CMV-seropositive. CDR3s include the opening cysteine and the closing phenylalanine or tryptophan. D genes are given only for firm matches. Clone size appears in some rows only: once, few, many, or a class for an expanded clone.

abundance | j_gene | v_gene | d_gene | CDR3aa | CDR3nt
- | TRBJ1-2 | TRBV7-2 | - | CASSGRTLVDYGYTF | TGTGCCAGCAGCGGAAGGACATTGGTAGACTATGGCTACACCTTC
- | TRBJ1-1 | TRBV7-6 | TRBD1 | CASSFSPLSTGNTEAFF | TGTGCCAGCAGCTTCTCCCCCCTCTCGACAGGGAACACTGAGGCTTTCTTT
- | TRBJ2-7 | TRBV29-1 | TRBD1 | CSFTYRGSYEQYF | TGCAGCTTCACCTACAGGGGTTCCTACGAGCAGTACTTC
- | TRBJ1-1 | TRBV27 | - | CASSFGGNTEAFF | TGTGCCAGCAGTTTCGGAGGAAACACTGAAGCTTTCTTT
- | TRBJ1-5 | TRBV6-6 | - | CASSLDSNQPQHF | TGTGCCAGCAGTCTGGACAGTAATCAGCCCCAGCATTTT
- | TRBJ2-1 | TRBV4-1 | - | CASSQTGQGRNEQFF | TGCGCCAGCAGCCAAACTGGGCAGGGTCGGAATGAGCAGTTCTTC
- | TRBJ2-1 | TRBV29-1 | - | CSVEVGGGTYYNEQFF | TGCAGCGTTGAAGTGGGGGGGGGCACCTACTACAATGAGCAGTTCTTC
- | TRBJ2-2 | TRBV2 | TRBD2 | CAVLFGLAGTGELFF | TGTGCCGTTTTATTCGGGCTAGCGGGCACCGGGGAGCTGTTTTTT
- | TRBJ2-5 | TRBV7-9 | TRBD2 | CASSEVGGRETQYF | TGTGCCAGCAGCGAAGTGGGCGGGAGAGAGACCCAGTACTTC
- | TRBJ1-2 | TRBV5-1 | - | CASSLLDYRYGYTF | TGCGCCAGCAGCTTGCTCGACTACCGGTATGGCTACACCTTC
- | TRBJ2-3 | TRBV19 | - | CASSIRGVTDTQYF | TGTGCCAGTAGTATACGCGGGGTCACAGATACGCAGTATTTT
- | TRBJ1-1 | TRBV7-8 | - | CASSRPIRDTEAFF | TGTGCCAGCAGTCGACCTATCCGGGACACTGAAGCTTTCTTT
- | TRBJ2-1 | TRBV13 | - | CASSFFLANNEQFF | TGTGCCAGCAGCTTCTTCCTAGCGAACAATGAGCAGTTCTTC
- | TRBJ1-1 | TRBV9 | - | CASSGTDKPNTEAFF | TGTGCCAGCAGCGGGACAGACAAACCGAACACTGAAGCTTTCTTT
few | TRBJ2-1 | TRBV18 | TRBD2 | CASSRLADSYNEQFF | TGTGCCAGCTCGAGACTAGCGGACTCCTACAATGAGCAGTTCTTC
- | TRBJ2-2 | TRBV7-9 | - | CASSFSPGELFF | TGTGCCAGCAGCTTTAGCCCCGGGGAGCTGTTTTTT
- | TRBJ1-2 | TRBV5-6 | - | CASSLEFQTNYGYTF | TGTGCCAGCAGCTTGGAGTTTCAGACAAACTATGGCTACACCTTC
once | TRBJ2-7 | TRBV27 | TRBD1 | CASSLSWTGSYEQYF | TGTGCCAGCAGTTTATCTTGGACAGGCTCCTACGAGCAGTACTTC
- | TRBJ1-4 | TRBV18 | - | CASSSEGFVGEKLFF | TGTGCCAGCTCCTCGGAGGGATTCGTGGGAGAAAAACTGTTTTTT
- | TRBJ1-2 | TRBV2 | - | CATDQIKTGSYGYTF | TGTGCCACCGACCAAATCAAGACAGGCTCCTATGGCTACACCTTC
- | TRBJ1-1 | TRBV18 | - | CASSPTTNTEAFF | TGTGCCAGCTCACCAACAACGAACACTGAAGCTTTCTTT
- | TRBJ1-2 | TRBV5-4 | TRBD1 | CASSTGQGGDYGYTF | TGTGCCAGCAGCACGGGACAGGGAGGGGACTATGGCTACACCTTC
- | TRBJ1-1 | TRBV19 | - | CASSISGVNTEAFF | TGTGCCAGTAGTATATCCGGGGTAAACACTGAAGCTTTCTTT
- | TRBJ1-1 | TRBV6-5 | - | CASSSRGNTEAFF | TGTGCCAGCAGTTCAAGGGGGAACACTGAAGCTTTCTTT
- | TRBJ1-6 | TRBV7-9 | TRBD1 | CASRRTGENSPLHF | TGTGCCAGCAGGAGGACAGGCGAAAATTCACCCCTCCACTTT
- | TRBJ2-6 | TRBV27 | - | CASSLMGLGANVLTF | TGTGCCAGCAGTTTAATGGGGCTCGGGGCCAACGTCCTGACTTTC
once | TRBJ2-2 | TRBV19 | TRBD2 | CASKPSGTSGRAGELFF | TGTGCCAGTAAGCCCTCCGGGACTAGCGGGAGGGCCGGGGAGCTGTTTTTT
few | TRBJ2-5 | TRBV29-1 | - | CSFVGAQETQYF | TGCAGCTTTGTGGGGGCCCAAGAGACCCAGTACTTC
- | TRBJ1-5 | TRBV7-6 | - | CASSLLESNQPQHF | TGTGCCAGCAGCTTACTAGAGAGCAATCAGCCCCAGCATTTT
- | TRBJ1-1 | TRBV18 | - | CASSPFGGFNTEAFF | TGTGCCAGCTCACCTTTTGGGGGGTTTAACACTGAAGCTTTCTTT
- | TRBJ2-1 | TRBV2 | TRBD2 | CASSEGWTSDEQFF | TGTGCCAGCAGTGAGGGCTGGACTAGCGATGAGCAGTTCTTC
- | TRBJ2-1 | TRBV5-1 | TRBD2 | CASSPTSGRAAYNEQFF | TGCGCCAGCAGCCCTACTAGCGGGAGGGCCGCCTACAATGAGCAGTTCTTC
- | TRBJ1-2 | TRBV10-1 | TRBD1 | CASRSCVDRGRGGYTF | TGCGCCAGCAGGTCTTGCGTGGACAGGGGGCGCGGTGGCTACACCTTC
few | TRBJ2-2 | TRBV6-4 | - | CASSVTGNTGELFF | TGTGCCAGCAGTGTTACAGGGAACACCGGGGAGCTGTTTTTT
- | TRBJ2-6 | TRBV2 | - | CASSVRAAGANVLTF | TGTGCCAGCAGCGTCAGGGCAGCCGGGGCCAACGTCCTGACTTTC
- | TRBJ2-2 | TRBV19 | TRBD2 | CASSPGTTNTGELFF | TGTGCCAGTAGTCCCGGGACTACGAACACCGGGGAGCTGTTTTTT
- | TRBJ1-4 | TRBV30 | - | CAWRLSLNEKLFF | TGTGCCTGGAGACTGAGCCTTAATGAAAAACTGTTTTTT